This T cell receptor (beta chain) is from a study of blood T cells in healthy people across ages (dated by TCRdb to 2014 to 2015). Concerning the study at large: In model experiments, roughly one uniquely barcoded TCR beta cDNA molecule per two T cells was captured by template switching. The study measured age-related changes in TCR beta repertoire diversity using deep sequencing normalized with unique cDNA molecular identifiers. The study analyzed two additional independent replicas of 1 million unique cDNA reads from the same blood draw for two donors, one aged 18 to 29 and one aged 80 or older. Donors were grouped into four age groups: young (average about 15 years), middle-aged (39), aged (roughly 67) and long-lived (less than 85). Donors of different ages were randomly distributed across sequencing lanes to avoid experimental bias.

Taken from cysteine to phenylalanine, the CDR3 has 14 residues. Solely the CDR3 DNA is kept, with 42 bases framed from the first base. The germline V gene encodes CDR1 LGHNA and CDR2 YNFKEQ. The V end loses 3 bases and the J end loses 6 bases, and a stretch of 11 bases separates them. A single count supports this clonotype. What this receptor recognizes is not known. No much larger clonotype is one base removed from it; base qualities were not supplied. General study outcomes and caveats: Because the CMV infection status of the donors was unknown, age-related changes in expanded clonotypes may potentially have been confounded. Because profiling used bulk unsorted PBMCs, naive and antigen-experienced compartments could not be compared conclusively. As age increased, observed TCR beta diversity per million T cells dropped in a roughly linear way, and a significant reduction was already evident by age 40. There was a strong correlation between observed TCR beta diversity and the percentage of naive T cells measured by flow cytometry. Estimates of total diversity based on one million sequenced T cells were considered lower bounds and underestimates. Compared with the aged group, the long-lived group had more naive CD4+ T cells, fewer expanded clones and increased TCR diversity, a pattern suggesting age selection.

Donors were a few dozen systemically healthy Caucasian individuals from Russia aged roughly 6 to 90 years. Each donor gave 9.5 to 10 milliliters of peripheral blood, drawn into EDTA-treated Vacutainer tubes. Ficoll-Paque density-gradient centrifugation was used to isolate PBMCs, with at least 7 million per sample. Trizol reagent was used to extract total RNA from the PBMCs, yielding at least 5.5 micrograms per sample. Naive CD45RAhigh/CD27high T cell percentages were measured by flow cytometry on a PBMC aliquot from every donor. Library generation was performed with 5' RACE. TCRdb shows the sequencer as Illumina HiSeq 2500. The second PCR ran for roughly 7 to 11 cycles and used a J-beta primer mix along with a sample-barcoded 5' primer. Each TCR beta cDNA molecule received a unique molecular identifier from a template-switch 5' adaptor carrying 12 random nucleotides. Each sample yielded at least 3 million CDR3-containing paired-end reads. The Mint cDNA synthesis kit, primed by a TRBC-specific oligonucleotide, was used to synthesize first-strand cDNA from all RNA. Following uracil-DNA glycosylase treatment, a first 18-cycle PCR with universal primers M1SS and BC2_uni_R was performed on all cDNA. As for how the authors treated the data: For normalization, 1 million high-quality reads, each with a distinct molecular identifier, were randomly selected from each sample. Instead of being binned into consensus sequences, reads with shared molecular identifiers were discarded. MiTCR, with a Q25 quality threshold and the strictest error-elimination algorithm, was used for CDR3 identification, clonotype clustering and error correction. Lower-bound total TCR beta diversity was estimated with a nonparametric unseen species model using Euler transformation. TCRdb reprocessing: public reads trimmed at Q25 with fastp, clones called with MiXCR, in-frame beta chains kept. Rows are combined by CDR3 protein, so each entry shows the most common genes and DNA. The V and J calls, along with clone size, are taken from TCRdb and not from the paper's own processing. In all, the sample holds approximately 1.5 million distinct CDR3 sequences, and about 45% of those were seen once. Together, the top ten hold 4% of the sample.

Sequences were obtained from blood. Here the chain combines TRBV4-2 and TRBJ2-2, with no D gene named confidently. This TCR derives from a woman aged 18-29 years in good health. The bases are TGTGCCAGCAGCCATTCCCTGGGCGCCGGGGAGCTGTTTTTT. The translation is CASSHSLGAGELFF.